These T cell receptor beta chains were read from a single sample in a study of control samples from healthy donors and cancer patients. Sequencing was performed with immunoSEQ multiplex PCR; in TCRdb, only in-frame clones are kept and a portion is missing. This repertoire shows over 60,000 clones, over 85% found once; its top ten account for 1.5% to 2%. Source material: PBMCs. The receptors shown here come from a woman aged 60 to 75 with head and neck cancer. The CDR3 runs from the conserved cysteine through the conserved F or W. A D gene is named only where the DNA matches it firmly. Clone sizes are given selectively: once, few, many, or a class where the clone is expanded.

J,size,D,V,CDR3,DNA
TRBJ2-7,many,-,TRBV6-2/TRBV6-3,CASSYRPFYEQYF,TGTGCCAGCAGTTACCGTCCCTTCTACGAGCAGTACTTC
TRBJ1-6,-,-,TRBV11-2,CASSLDLDRNNSPLHF,TGTGCCAGCAGCTTAGATTTAGACAGAAATAATTCACCCCTCCACTTT
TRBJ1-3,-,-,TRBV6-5,CASSPTGTRNTIYF,TGTGCCAGCTCCCCGACCGGCACCCGAAACACCATATATTTT
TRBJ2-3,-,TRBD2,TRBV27,CASRQGLAVTDTQYF,TGTGCCAGCAGGCAGGGACTAGCGGTCACAGATACGCAGTATTTT
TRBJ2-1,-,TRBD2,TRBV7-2,CASSLSGAGGTNEQFF,TGTGCCAGCAGTTTATCGGGGGCGGGAGGGACCAATGAGCAGTTCTTC
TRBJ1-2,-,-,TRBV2,CASTQLYGYTF,TGTGCCAGCACCCAACTCTATGGCTACACCTTC
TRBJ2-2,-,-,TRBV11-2,CASSLSLGHANTGELFF,TGTGCCAGCAGCTTAAGTCTCGGGCACGCGAACACCGGGGAGCTGTTTTTT
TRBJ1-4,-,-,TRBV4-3,CASSVHTGSWGEKLFF,TGCGCCAGCAGCGTACACACAGGGTCGTGGGGGGAAAAACTGTTTTTT
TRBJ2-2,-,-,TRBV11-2,CASSLDELLAGELFF,TGTGCCAGCAGCTTAGATGAGTTGCTCGCCGGGGAGCTGTTTTTT
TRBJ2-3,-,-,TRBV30,CAWSEAGAISTDTQYF,TGTGCCTGGAGTGAAGCAGGGGCGATTAGCACAGATACGCAGTATTTT
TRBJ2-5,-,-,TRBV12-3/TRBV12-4,CASSFDDQETQYF,TGTGCCAGCAGTTTTGACGACCAAGAGACCCAGTACTTC
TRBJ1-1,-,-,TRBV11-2,CASSLWSSNTEAFF,TGTGCCAGCAGCTTGTGGAGCTCGAACACTGAAGCTTTCTTT
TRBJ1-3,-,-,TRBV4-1,CASSHGLTSGNTIYF,TGCGCCAGCAGCCACGGACTGACCTCTGGAAACACCATATATTTT
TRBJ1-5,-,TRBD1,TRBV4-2,CASSQEGRGVNQPQHF,TGTGCCAGCAGCCAAGAGGGCAGGGGGGTAAATCAGCCCCAGCATTTT
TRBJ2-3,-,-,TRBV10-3,CAISVTGVSPDTQYF,TGTGCCATCAGTGTTACGGGAGTCAGTCCAGATACGCAGTATTTT
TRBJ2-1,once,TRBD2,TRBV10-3,CAISREGAGGVYNEQFF,TGTGCCATCAGTCGAGAAGGGGCGGGAGGAGTCTACAATGAGCAGTTCTTC
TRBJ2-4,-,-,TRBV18,CASSRYQDRVAKNIQYF,TGTGCCAGCTCACGTTACCAAGACCGGGTAGCCAAAAACATTCAGTACTTC
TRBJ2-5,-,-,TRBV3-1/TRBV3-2,CASSQQGTQYF,TGTGCCAGCAGCCAACAGGGGACCCAGTACTTC
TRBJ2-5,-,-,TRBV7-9,CASIPGYRAQETQYF,TGTGCCAGCATCCCCGGGTACAGGGCCCAAGAGACCCAGTACTTC
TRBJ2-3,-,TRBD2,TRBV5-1,CASSLSLAGAGNTDTQYF,TGCGCCAGCAGCTTGTCCCTAGCGGGAGCGGGGAACACAGATACGCAGTATTTT
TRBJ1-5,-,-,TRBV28,CASSFARSNQPQHF,TGTGCCAGCAGTTTTGCACGGAGCAATCAGCCCCAGCATTTT
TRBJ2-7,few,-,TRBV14,CASSFAGRSYEQYF,TGTGCCAGCAGCTTTGCGGGACGCTCCTACGAGCAGTACTTC
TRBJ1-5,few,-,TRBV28,CASSLGTEGYSNQPQHF,TGTGCCAGCAGTTTGGGAACGGAGGGGTATAGCAATCAGCCCCAGCATTTT
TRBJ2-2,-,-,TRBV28,CASKTLVGGTGELFF,TGTGCCAGTAAGACCCTAGTAGGGGGGACCGGGGAGCTGTTTTTT
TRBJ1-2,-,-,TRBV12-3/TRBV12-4,CASIRSANYGYTF,TGTGCCAGCATAAGATCTGCTAACTATGGCTACACCTTC
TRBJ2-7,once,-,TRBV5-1,CASSLVGNAYEQYF,TGCGCCAGCAGCTTGGTTGGCAATGCCTACGAGCAGTACTTC
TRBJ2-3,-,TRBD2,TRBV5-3,CARSFSTLTREGRLDTQYF,TGTGCCAGAAGCTTCTCGACCCTAACGCGGGAGGGCCGTTTGGATACGCAGTATTTT
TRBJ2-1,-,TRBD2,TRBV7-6,CASSPSGGGPSNEQFF,TGTGCCAGCAGCCCCAGCGGGGGAGGGCCCTCAAATGAGCAGTTCTTC
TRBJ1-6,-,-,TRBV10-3,CAISESQGGNNSPLHF,TGTGCCATCAGTGAGTCGCAAGGGGGTAATAATTCACCCCTCCACTTT
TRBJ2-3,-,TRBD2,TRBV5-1,CASSFGASGRTDTQYF,TGCGCCAGCAGCTTCGGGGCTAGCGGGAGAACAGATACGCAGTATTTT
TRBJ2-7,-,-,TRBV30,CAWNHRSYEQYF,TGTGCCTGGAATCACCGATCCTACGAGCAGTACTTC
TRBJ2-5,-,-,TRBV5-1,CASTIGGVQETQYF,TGCGCCAGCACCATAGGCGGAGTCCAAGAGACCCAGTACTTC
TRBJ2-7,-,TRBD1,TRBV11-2,CASSQDRVPEQYF,TGTGCCAGCAGCCAGGACAGGGTCCCCGAGCAGTACTTC
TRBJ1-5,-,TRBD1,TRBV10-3,CATSGTGGFQPQHF,TGTGCCACCTCCGGGACAGGGGGATTTCAGCCCCAGCATTTT
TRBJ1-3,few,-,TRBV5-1,CASSPEFRGGNTIYF,TGCGCCAGCAGCCCCGAATTTCGGGGGGGAAACACCATATATTTT
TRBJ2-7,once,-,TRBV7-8,CASSSRDKGTYEQYF,TGTGCCAGCAGCTCAAGGGACAAGGGGACCTACGAGCAGTACTTC
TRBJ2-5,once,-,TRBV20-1,CSASWRETQYF,TGCAGTGCTAGTTGGCGAGAGACCCAGTACTTC
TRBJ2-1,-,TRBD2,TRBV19,CASSMEILAGYSYNEQFF,TGTGCCAGTAGTATGGAAATCTTAGCGGGGTACTCCTACAATGAGCAGTTCTTC
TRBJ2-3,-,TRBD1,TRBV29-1,CSVATGGEADTQYF,TGCAGCGTCGCTACAGGGGGAGAAGCAGATACGCAGTATTTT
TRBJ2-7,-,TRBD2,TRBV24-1,CATSDSTSGAYEQYF,TGTGCCACCAGTGATTCGACTAGCGGGGCCTACGAGCAGTACTTC
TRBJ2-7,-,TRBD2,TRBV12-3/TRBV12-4,CATTGLAGEQYF,TGTGCCACCACAGGACTAGCGGGCGAGCAGTACTTC
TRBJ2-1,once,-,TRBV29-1,CSVLGGGRVDEQFF,TGCAGCGTTTTGGGAGGTGGCAGGGTGGATGAGCAGTTCTTC
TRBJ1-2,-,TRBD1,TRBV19,CASSMTGNYGYTF,TGTGCCAGTAGTATGACAGGGAACTATGGCTACACCTTC
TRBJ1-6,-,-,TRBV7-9,CASSQGYIGSPLHF,TGTGCCAGCAGCCAGGGCTACATCGGTTCACCCCTCCACTTT
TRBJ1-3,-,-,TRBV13,CASSRDGIRVGNTIYF,TGTGCCAGCAGCCGCGATGGGATTCGGGTCGGAAACACCATATATTTT
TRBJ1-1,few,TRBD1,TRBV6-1,CASSEYRGGTEAFF,TGTGCCAGCAGTGAATACAGGGGAGGCACTGAAGCTTTCTTT
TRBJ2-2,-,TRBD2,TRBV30,CAWQAWTSGANTGELFF,TGTGCCTGGCAAGCCTGGACTAGCGGTGCGAACACCGGGGAGCTGTTTTTT
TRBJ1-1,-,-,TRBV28,CASRNRGKGPEAFF,TGTGCCAGCAGAAATCGGGGTAAGGGTCCTGAAGCTTTCTTT